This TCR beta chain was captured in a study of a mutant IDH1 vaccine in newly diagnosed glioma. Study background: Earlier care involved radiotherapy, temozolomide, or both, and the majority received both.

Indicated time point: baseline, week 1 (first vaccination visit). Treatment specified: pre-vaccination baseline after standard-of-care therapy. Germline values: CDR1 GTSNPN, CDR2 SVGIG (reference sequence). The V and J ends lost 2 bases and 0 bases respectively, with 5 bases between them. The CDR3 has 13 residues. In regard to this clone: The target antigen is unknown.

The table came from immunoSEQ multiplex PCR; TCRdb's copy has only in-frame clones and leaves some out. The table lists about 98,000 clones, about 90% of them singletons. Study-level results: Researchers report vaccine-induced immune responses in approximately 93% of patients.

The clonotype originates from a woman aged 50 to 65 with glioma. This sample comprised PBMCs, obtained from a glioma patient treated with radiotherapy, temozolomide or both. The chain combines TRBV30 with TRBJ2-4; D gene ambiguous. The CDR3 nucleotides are TGTGCCTGGAGTCCGGGAGCCAAAAACATTCAGTACTTC. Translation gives CAWSPGAKNIQYF.